Presented here are 30 T cell receptor beta chains from one specimen sequenced in a study of vaccination effects on CD4 cells after COVID-19. Scientists isolated CD4+ T cells after an approximately 10-day culture period ended. The person had a PCR-confirmed SARS-CoV-2 infection during March to December 2020. Participants were given two doses of BNT162b2 or mRNA-1273 vaccine. The antigens for these receptors are not known. Assay: immunoSEQ multiplex PCR; the TCRdb copy retains only in-frame clones and omits some. The top ten hold around 3.5% of the sample, which has about 44,000 clones, over 65% seen once. This material consisted of CD4+ T cells from PBMCs cultured without peptide, taken after COVID-19 vaccination. The source of these receptors is a human donor who had a prior SARS-CoV-2 infection.

The V call is TRBV4-2, the J call TRBJ2-3, with D perhaps matching TRBD2 (5 bases). The V gene lost 3 bases and the J gene lost 8 bases, with 15 bases spanning the gap. The CDR3 is made up of 14 amino acids. The germline V gene has CDR1 LGHNA and CDR2 YNFKEQ. CDR3 nucleotides: TGTGCCAGCAGCCAGCAGCGGAGCGAAGGTACGCAGTATTTT. This sequence encodes CASSQQRSEGTQYF.

V and J are TRBV27 and TRBJ2-7; D perhaps matches TRBD2 (5 bases). Germline CDR1 MNHEY, CDR2 SMNVEV (reference sequence). CDR3 length: 15 amino acids. Trimming removed 6 bases at V and 1 base at J, with 16 bases between. The CDR3 DNA reads as TGTGCCAGCAGGAGTCGTGAGGGCCTTTCCTACGAGCAGTACTTC. Protein: CASRSREGLSYEQYF.

The CDR3 loop is CASSSGQLGANVLTF. The DNA of the CDR3 is TGTGCCAGCAGCTCGGGACAGCTCGGGGCCAACGTCCTGACTTTC. V is TRBV5-8 and J is TRBJ2-6, with 7 positions matching TRBD1. The germline V gene has CDR1 SGHTS and CDR2 YDEGEE. This CDR3 is 15 amino acids long. V lost 3 bases, J lost 4 bases, and 4 bases stayed unmatched.

The chain links TRBV3-1 (or the pseudogene TRBV3-2) to TRBJ2-7, with TRBD2 as a possible D gene (5 bases). Per the germline V gene, CDR1 is LGHDT and CDR2 is YNNKEL (reference sequence). The CDR3 has 15 residues. Trimming removed 1 base from V and 3 bases from J, with 13 bases in between. The CDR3 nucleotides read TGTGCCAGCAGCCAAGCGCCGGGATCATACTACGAGCAGTACTTC. This sequence encodes CASSQAPGSYYEQYF.

This chain links TRBV9 with TRBJ2-2; D is unclear. The germline CDR1 and CDR2 sequences are SGDLS and YYNGEE. The V end was cut by 0 bases, the J end by 6 bases, with 12 bases between. The CDR3 totals 15 residues. The CDR3 is CASSVEVRAAGELFF. The CDR3 DNA reads as TGTGCCAGCAGCGTAGAAGTCCGGGCGGCCGGGGAGCTGTTTTTT.

The rearrangement joins TRBV7-8 to TRBJ1-1; maybe TRBD1 (6 bases). The CDR3 covers 15 residues. The germline V and J ends were trimmed by 2 bases and 0 bases, with 10 bases remaining between them. CDR1 is SGHVS and CDR2 is FQNEAQ in the germline V gene. The CDR3 spells CASSLLDRLNTEAFF. CDR3 bases: TGTGCCAGCAGCTTATTGGACAGATTGAACACTGAAGCTTTCTTT.

CDR3 coding DNA: TGTGCCAGCAGCCGCCGGAGACCACCATACGAGCAGTACTTC. It is translated as CASSRRRPPYEQYF. J is TRBJ2-7 and V is TRBV11-1; D unclear. The CDR3 contains 14 residues. Germline values: CDR1 SGHAT, CDR2 FQDESV (reference sequence). The ends were cut back, 5 bases at V and 4 bases at J, with 15 bases in the middle.

The chain joins TRBV27 to TRBJ2-3, with 7 bases lining up with TRBD1. CDR3 length: 16 residues. Germline V gene lookup returns CDR1 MNHEY and CDR2 SMNVEV (reference sequence). Germline trimming cut 6 bases from V and 0 bases from J; bases unmatched to any gene: 9. CDR3: CASSPRDSLSTDTQYF. The CDR3, as DNA: TGTGCCAGCAGCCCCCGGGACAGCCTGAGCACAGATACGCAGTATTTT.

This chain uses TRBV2 with TRBJ2-7; D may be TRBD2 (6 bases). CDR3 length: 14 amino acids. Germline V lookup: CDR1 SNHLY, CDR2 FYNNEI. The germline V and J ends were trimmed by 4 bases and 2 bases, with 12 bases remaining between them. The CDR3 sequence is CASSGGLRTYEQYF. The CDR3 coding sequence is TGTGCCAGCAGTGGGGGACTTCGAACCTACGAGCAGTACTTC.

The sample holds a few counts of this clone. The J gene is TRBJ1-1, the V gene TRBV30, with D perhaps TRBD1 (6 bases). V was pared by 4 bases and J by 0 bases, with 24 bases between. Per germline, CDR1 GTSNPN and CDR2 SVGIG (reference sequence). This CDR3 has 18 amino acids. The CDR3 is CAWTPTRQVGMVNTEAFF. Here the CDR3 DNA reads TGTGCCTGGACCCCCACTCGACAGGTTGGGATGGTGAACACTGAAGCTTTCTTT.

In this sample, this clone turned up a few times. The chain links TRBV19 to TRBJ1-2, with D possibly TRBD1 on 6 matching bases. The germline gives CDR1 LNHDA, CDR2 SQIVND (reference sequence). V was shortened by 5 bases and J by 1 base, with 8 bases between the two germline ends. The CDR3 length is 13 residues. The CDR3 DNA follows: TGTGCCAGTAGTGTACAGGGTAACTATGGCTACACCTTC. This encodes CASSVQGNYGYTF. Looking up the rest from reference TRBV19 and TRBJ1-2 gives the full variable domain: DGGITQSPKYLFRKEGQNVTLSCEQNLNHDAMYWYRQDPGQGLRLIYYSQIVNDFQKGDIAEGYSVSREKKESFPLTVTSAQKNPTAFYLCASSVQGNYGYTFGSGTRLTVV.

This clone was detected once. The chain links TRBV6-5 to TRBJ2-3, with 7 bases fitting TRBD1. The V segment lost 5 bases and the J segment 5 bases; nucleotides outside the gene matches: 4. The CDR3 consists of 13 residues. Germline lookup yields CDR1 MNHEY and CDR2 SVGAGI. CDR3 loop: CASSRNRGDTQYF. CDR3 nucleotide sequence: TGTGCCAGCAGTCGAAACAGGGGAGATACGCAGTATTTT.

The rearrangement uses TRBV6-1 and TRBJ1-1; maybe TRBD1 (6 bases). Per germline, CDR1 MNHNS and CDR2 SASEGT. V lost 8 bases to trimming and J lost 3 bases, with 10 bases between them. CDR3 size: 12 residues. The CDR3 loop is CASRTVDTEAFF. The CDR3 coding sequence is TGTGCCAGCCGGACAGTTGACACTGAAGCTTTCTTT.

The gene calls are TRBV5-8 and TRBJ2-5; D perhaps matches TRBD2 (5 bases). The CDR3 consists of 14 residues. Trimming removed 4 bases from V and 5 bases from J, with 15 bases in between. CDR1 is SGHTS and CDR2 is YDEGEE in the germline V gene. The CDR3 nucleotides read TGTGCCAGCAGCCTATTGTGGACTCAGGAGACCCAGTACTTC. Translation gives CASSLLWTQETQYF.

As regards this clone: At one end, the junction sequence differs from germline, possibly due to a read error. The rearrangement joins TRBV12-3 or TRBV12-4 to TRBJ2-7; the D gene is possibly TRBD1 (5 bases). The CDR3 is made up of 12 amino acids. CDR3 bases: TGTGCCAGCAGTTTCGGTCGGTACAGGTCTCACTTC. Protein: CASSFGRYRSHF.

The genes are TRBV18 and TRBJ2-1; 7 positions agree with TRBD1. Trimming at V came to 5 bases and at J to 10 bases, leaving 8 bases not matched to a gene. Germline V gives CDR1 KGHSH, CDR2 LQKENI. CDR3 length: 13 amino acids. The CDR3 DNA sequence: TGTGCCAGCTCAGCGCGACAGGGTTCGGAGCAGTTCTTC. Residues: CASSARQGSEQFF. Drawing the rest from reference TRBV18 and TRBJ2-1, the complete variable domain is NAGVMQNPRHLVRRRGQEARLRCSPMKGHSHVYWYRQLPEEGLKFMVYLQKENIIDESGMPKERFSAEFPKEGPSILRIQQVVRGDSAAYFCASSARQGSEQFFGPGTRLTVL.

This chain joins TRBV19 and TRBJ1-5; no reliable D call. The germline V gene has CDR1 LNHDA and CDR2 SQIVND (reference sequence). V was pared by 9 bases and J by 6 bases, with 15 bases between. CDR3 length: 13 residues. The CDR3 bases are TGTGCCAGCAGAAGGGAAGAGGCTCAGCCCCAGCATTTT. Translation gives CASRREEAQPQHF.

The chain links TRBV9 to TRBJ2-5; D not certain. CDR3 length: 15 residues. The germline gives CDR1 SGDLS, CDR2 YYNGEE. The germline V and J ends were trimmed by 0 bases and 4 bases, with 13 bases remaining between them. Here the CDR3 reads CASSVEGLVGETQYF. The CDR3 DNA is TGTGCCAGCAGCGTAGAAGGGCTAGTCGGAGAGACCCAGTACTTC.

The rearrangement joins TRBV4-1 to TRBJ1-2; D is unclear. Germline assignment: CDR1 MGHRA and CDR2 YSYEKL. The V and J ends lost 4 bases and 7 bases respectively, with 10 bases between them. CDR3 length: 12 amino acids. The CDR3 region has the DNA TGCGCCAGCAGCCCCGCGCTAGGTGGCTACACCTTC. It is translated as CASSPALGGYTF.

V usage is TRBV24-1 and J usage is TRBJ2-4, with D possibly matching TRBD1 (7 bases). The CDR3 contains 15 residues. Trimming took off 4 bases at V and 7 bases at J, with 16 bases between the two ends. Germline V gene lookup returns CDR1 KGHDR and CDR2 SFDVKD. CDR3 coding DNA: TGTGCCACCAGTGACAAACAGGGGAGGTCGAACATTCAGTACTTC. This encodes CATSDKQGRSNIQYF.

The genes are TRBV6-2 or TRBV6-3 and TRBJ2-1; D not certain. The germline V gene has CDR1 MNHEY and CDR2 SVGEGT. There are 16 residues in the CDR3. Trimming cost V 2 bases and J 0 bases, with 11 bases left between them. As DNA, the CDR3 is TGTGCCAGCAGTTACGGGCTGGGCAGCTCCTACAATGAGCAGTTCTTC. This sequence encodes CASSYGLGSSYNEQFF.

A remark on this clone: The identical CDR3 is also encoded by other nucleotide sequences in the sample. The chain carries TRBV7-9 and TRBJ2-1, with 8 bases that match TRBD2. The CDR3 runs 16 residues. V trimming: 2 bases; J trimming: 0 bases; junction bases outside the gene matches: 3. The germline CDR1 and CDR2 sequences are SEHNR and FQNEAQ (reference sequence). CDR3 sequence (DNA): TGTGCCAGCAGCTTAAGTCTAGCGGGCTCCTACAATGAGCAGTTCTTC. Translated: CASSLSLAGSYNEQFF.

This chain joins TRBV13 and TRBJ2-3; TRBD2 aligns across 10 bases. The CDR3 length is 17 residues. Germline trimming cut 5 bases from V and 6 bases from J; bases unmatched to any gene: 14. CDR1 and CDR2 (germline): PRHDT, FYEKMQ (reference sequence). The CDR3 DNA sequence: TGTGCCAGCAGCACCCGGACTAGCGGAGAAGTTCGGGATACGCAGTATTTT. It translates to CASSTRTSGEVRDTQYF.

In this sample, this clone turned up a few times. V gene TRBV19 combines with J gene TRBJ2-1; 8 bases map to TRBD2. The CDR3 is 18 residues long. The germline CDR1 and CDR2 sequences are LNHDA and SQIVND (reference sequence). V shed 6 bases, J shed 2 bases, and the junction held 15 bases outside the gene matches. For the CDR3, the DNA is TGTGCCAGTAGGAAAATAAGCGGGAGCCCCGACACCTACAATGAGCAGTTCTTC. Encoded protein: CASRKISGSPDTYNEQFF.

J is TRBJ1-1 and V is TRBV5-1; D unresolved. Trimming took off 0 bases at V and 6 bases at J, with 12 bases between the two ends. CDR1 and CDR2 (germline): SGHRS, YFSETQ. The CDR3 contains 14 residues. DNA of the CDR3: TGCGCCAGCAGCTTGGTAGTTGGGGTACCTGAAGCTTTCTTT. Translated: CASSLVVGVPEAFF.

The chain has TRBV9 and TRBJ2-3; D gene unclear. V gave up 0 bases and J gave up 4 bases, with 12 bases separating them. The CDR3 is made up of 15 amino acids. Per the germline V gene, CDR1 is SGDLS and CDR2 is YYNGEE. The CDR3 loop is CASSVGVIKADTQYF. CDR3 nucleotides: TGTGCCAGCAGCGTAGGTGTCATTAAAGCAGATACGCAGTATTTT.

The V gene is TRBV6-4, the J gene TRBJ2-2; 9 nucleotides match TRBD1. Germline CDR1 MRHNA, CDR2 SNTAGT. V trimming: 6 bases; J trimming: 6 bases; junction bases outside the gene matches: 8. This CDR3 has 15 residues. CDR3 in DNA: TGTGCCAGCAGCCGCAACGGACAGGGGTCCGGGGAGCTGTTTTTT. Its protein is CASSRNGQGSGELFF.

This clone is a singleton in its sample. J is TRBJ2-3 and V is TRBV30; 7 positions agree with TRBD2. The CDR3 covers 13 residues. Germline CDR1 is GTSNPN and CDR2 is SVGIG (reference sequence). The J segment lost 6 bases and the V segment lost 0 bases, leaving 3 bases of the junction unmatched. CDR3 amino acids: CAWSVRGGDTQYF. CDR3 DNA: TGTGCCTGGAGTGTTAGGGGAGGGGATACGCAGTATTTT.

The V and J genes are TRBV30 and TRBJ1-5; the D gene is possibly TRBD1 (5 bases). Trimming left V 4 bases short and J 3 bases short, with 10 bases between. Germline CDR1 reads GTSNPN; CDR2 reads SVGIG (reference sequence). The CDR3 consists of 13 residues. CDR3 loop: CAWTIGHNQPQHF. The CDR3 nucleotides are TGTGCCTGGACGATCGGACACAATCAGCCCCAGCATTTT.

Only a few counts were recorded for this clone. The V call is TRBV4-2, the J call TRBJ2-3; D not certain. The CDR3 is 14 residues long. Germline V gene data show CDR1 as LGHNA and CDR2 as YNFKEQ. The germline V and J ends were trimmed by 1 base and 6 bases, with 11 bases remaining between them. CDR3 DNA sequence: TGTGCCAGCAGCCAAGGGACCTCGAGGGATACGCAGTATTTT. Translating it yields CASSQGTSRDTQYF.